These 4 T cell receptor beta chains originate from one sample sequenced in a study of T cell responses to AZD1222 COVID-19 vaccine. Only in-frame clones appear in the TCRdb table, and some are missing; sequencing was by immunoSEQ multiplex PCR. The table includes 170,000 or so clones, just over 90% detected once. Sequenced here: peripheral blood, sampled on day 0 of AZD1222 vaccination. The receptors derive from an adult in good health.

This clone was observed once. V is TRBV7-9 and J is TRBJ2-5; 10 nucleotides align to TRBD2. The germline V gene encodes CDR1 SEHNR and CDR2 FQNEAQ (reference sequence). V lost 5 bases, J lost 5 bases, and 8 bases stayed unmatched. This CDR3 spans 15 amino acids. This CDR3 is CASSLLGTSAETQYF. For the CDR3, the DNA is TGTGCCAGCAGCCTACTCGGGACTAGCGCCGAGACCCAGTACTTC.

The V and J genes are TRBV7-9 and TRBJ2-3, with D perhaps TRBD1 or TRBD2 (5 bases each). The V end lost 4 bases, the J end lost 0 bases, and 23 bases lay between the germline ends. CDR3 length: 19 amino acids. Germline V gene lookup returns CDR1 SEHNR and CDR2 FQNEAQ (reference sequence). The CDR3 nucleotides are TGTGCCAGCAGCTCGCCGGGACCCCAAAAGCGCCCTAGCACAGATACGCAGTATTTT. Residues: CASSSPGPQKRPSTDTQYF.

CDR3 bases: TGTGCCAGCAGCTCGGGACAGGGGAGGAACGAGCAGTACTTC. Its translation is CASSSGQGRNEQYF. The genes are TRBV7-9 and TRBJ2-7; 10 nucleotides align to TRBD1. The CDR3 consists of 14 residues. Trimming removed 4 bases from V and 5 bases from J; junction bases left unmatched: 5. From germline, CDR1 is SEHNR and CDR2 FQNEAQ (reference sequence).

This rearrangement joins TRBV7-9 to TRBJ1-3; D possibly corresponds to TRBD1 (5 bases). Trimming shortened V by 8 bases and J by 0 bases, and 17 bases separated the two germline ends. This CDR3 has 16 residues. The germline gives CDR1 SEHNR, CDR2 FQNEAQ (reference sequence). CDR3 sequence (DNA): TGTGCCAGCGCTCAGGCGCTTGGGACCTCTGGAAACACCATATATTTT. Residues: CASAQALGTSGNTIYF.